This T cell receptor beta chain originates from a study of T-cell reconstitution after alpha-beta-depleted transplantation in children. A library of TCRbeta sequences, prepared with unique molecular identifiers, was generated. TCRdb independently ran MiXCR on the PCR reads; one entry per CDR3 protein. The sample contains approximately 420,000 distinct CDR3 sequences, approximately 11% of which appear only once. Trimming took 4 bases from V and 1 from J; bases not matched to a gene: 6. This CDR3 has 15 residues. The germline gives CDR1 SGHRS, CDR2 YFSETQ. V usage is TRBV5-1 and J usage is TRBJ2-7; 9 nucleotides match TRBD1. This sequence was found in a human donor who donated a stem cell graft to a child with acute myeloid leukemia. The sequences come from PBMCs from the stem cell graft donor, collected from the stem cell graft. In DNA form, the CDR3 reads TGCGCCAGCAGCCCGGGGACAGGGATATCCTACGAGCAGTACTTC. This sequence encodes CASSPGTGISYEQYF. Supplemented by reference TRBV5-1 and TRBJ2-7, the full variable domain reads KAGVTQTPRYLIKTRGQQVTLSCSPISGHRSVSWYQQTPGQGLQFLFEYFSETQRNKGNFPGRFSGRQFSNSRSEMNVSTLELGDSALYLCASSPGTGISYEQYFGPGTRLTVT.